The 32 T cell receptor beta chains presented below share a single source sample, sequenced in a study of blood T cell repertoires in COVID-19. TCRdb's table, derived via immunoSEQ multiplex PCR, lists solely in-frame clones and lacks some. The top ten hold less than 5.5% of the sample, which has under 200,000 clones, about 88% seen once. The sequencing sample was made of peripheral blood. All receptors come from a woman of 80 years or more with acute or convalescent COVID-19.

The chain has TRBV28 and TRBJ1-5; D remains unclear. CDR1 is MDHEN, CDR2 SYDVKM, per germline. CDR3 length equals 14 residues. With 6 bases removed from V and 6 bases from J, the gap between germline ends came to 15 bases. DNA of the CDR3: TGTGCCAGCAGGGCCCCCAGGATGAGTCAGCCCCAGCATTTT. Translation gives CASRAPRMSQPQHF.

This clone appeared a few times. V is TRBV30 and J is TRBJ1-1, with D perhaps matching TRBD1 (5 bases). This CDR3 comprises 13 residues. The V gene's germline CDR1 is GTSNPN and CDR2 SVGIG (reference sequence). Trimming pared 1 base from V and 5 bases from J, leaving 11 bases between. CDR3 coding DNA: TGTGCCTGGAGTGCGACCGACAGAACTGAAGCTTTCTTT. It is translated as CAWSATDRTEAFF.

The chain recombines TRBV7-3 with TRBJ2-7, with 7 nucleotides matching TRBD2. J gave up 6 bases and V 5 bases, and 7 bases lay outside the gene matches. The CDR3 runs to 13 residues. Germline V gene lookup returns CDR1 SGHTA and CDR2 FQGTGA. DNA of the CDR3: TGTGCCAGCAGCCGTATCTCGGGAGGCGAGCAGTACTTC. Protein sequence: CASSRISGGEQYF.

This sequence joins TRBV28 and TRBJ1-5, with no clear D. Germline CDR1 and CDR2: MDHEN and SYDVKM. V was trimmed by 3 bases and J by 5 bases, leaving 11 bases between them. The CDR3 runs to 14 residues. CDR3 sequence: CASSFPRFDQPQHF. In nucleotides, the CDR3 is TGTGCCAGCAGTTTTCCCAGATTCGATCAGCCCCAGCATTTT. The full variable domain, with the rest looked up from reference TRBV28 and TRBJ1-5, is DVKVTQSSRYLVKRTGEKVFLECVQDMDHENMFWYRQDPGLGLRLIYFSYDVKMKEKGDIPEGYSVSREKKERFSLILESASTNQTSMYLCASSFPRFDQPQHFGDGTRLSIL.

V gene TRBV7-2 combines with J gene TRBJ1-1; D ambiguous. Deletions cut 3 bases from V and 5 bases from J, with 16 bases between. The germline V gene encodes CDR1 SGHTA and CDR2 FQGNSA. The CDR3 contains 15 residues. The CDR3 protein is CASSFVEVRLTEAFF. The CDR3 DNA reads TGTGCCAGCAGCTTCGTGGAGGTCAGGTTGACTGAAGCTTTCTTT.

V is TRBV6-5 and J is TRBJ2-1; D unresolved. Looked up from germline, CDR1 is MNHEY and CDR2 is SVGAGI. The CDR3 totals 15 residues. The ends were cut back, 4 bases at V and 6 bases at J, with 16 bases in the middle. DNA for the CDR3: TGTGCCAGCAGTTGGCCGGGTAGAGAACGCAATGAGCAGTTCTTC. Translation gives CASSWPGRERNEQFF.

The chain recombines TRBV11-3 with TRBJ2-3; 10 nucleotides align to TRBD2. V was pared by 3 bases and J by 3 bases, with 6 bases of the junction left unmatched. There are 16 residues in the CDR3. Germline-derived CDR1 and CDR2 are SGHNT and YENEEA. CDR3 DNA sequence: TGTGCCAGCAGCTTGGGGCTAGCGGGAGTGACAGATACGCAGTATTTT. It is translated as CASSLGLAGVTDTQYF.

The genes are TRBV6-1 and TRBJ2-6; D gene ambiguous. The CDR3 has 16 amino acids. Germline CDR1 and CDR2: MNHNS and SASEGT. Trimming took 0 bases from V and 3 from J, leaving 9 bases between them. The CDR3 sequence is CASSEARYGGANVLTF. The CDR3 coding sequence is TGTGCCAGCAGTGAAGCTCGGTATGGTGGGGCCAACGTCCTGACTTTC.

This chain links TRBV19 with TRBJ1-6; possible D gene TRBD1, 6 bases. Germline V gives CDR1 LNHDA, CDR2 SQIVND (reference sequence). This CDR3 comprises 16 residues. Trimming took off 4 bases at V and 9 bases at J, with 19 bases between the two ends. CDR3 sequence: CASSTNDRPRGSPLHF. CDR3 DNA: TGTGCCAGTAGTACCAACGACAGGCCTCGGGGTTCACCCCTCCACTTT.

The chain recombines TRBV5-1 with TRBJ1-5; unclear D gene. The CDR3 is 14 amino acids. Per germline, CDR1 SGHRS and CDR2 YFSETQ. V lost 4 bases and J lost 1, with 9 bases in between. CDR3 amino acids: CASSDGVSNQPQHF. For the CDR3, the DNA is TGCGCCAGCAGCGACGGAGTAAGCAATCAGCCCCAGCATTTT.

V is TRBV27 and J is TRBJ2-7; 8 bases are shared with TRBD1. The CDR3 is made up of 14 amino acids. With 8 bases clipped from V and 0 bases from J, the junction kept 6 bases outside the gene matches. Germline lookup yields CDR1 MNHEY and CDR2 SMNVEV (reference sequence). The CDR3 region is CASGRQGSSYEQYF. CDR3 bases: TGTGCCAGCGGAAGACAGGGGAGCTCCTACGAGCAGTACTTC.

The CDR3: CASSPLDREVEQYF. The CDR3 DNA reads as TGTGCCAGCTCACCATTGGACAGGGAGGTCGAGCAGTACTTC. The chain joins TRBV18 to TRBJ2-7; TRBD1 matches at 8 bases. Germline trimming cut 2 bases from V and 6 bases from J; bases unmatched to any gene: 6. Germline CDR1 and CDR2: KGHSH and LQKENI. This CDR3 spans 14 amino acids.

This clone was seen only once. This chain connects TRBV2 to TRBJ2-2; a weak D match, TRBD2 (6 bases). CDR3 length: 16 amino acids. Trimming left V 5 bases short and J 4 bases short, with 17 bases between. Germline CDR1 is SNHLY and CDR2 is FYNNEI. The CDR3, as DNA: TGTGCCAGCAGTAGACTAGGCGGGTTGGGCACCGGGGAGCTGTTTTTT. Protein product: CASSRLGGLGTGELFF.

This clone was counted only a few times. V and J are TRBV24-1 and TRBJ1-2, with TRBD1 matching 8 bases. The CDR3 length is 14 residues. CDR1 and CDR2 (germline): KGHDR, SFDVKD. V shed 4 bases, J shed 8 bases, and the junction held 8 bases outside the gene matches. CDR3 amino acids: CATSDPTGGKGYTF. The CDR3 DNA reads as TGTGCCACCAGTGACCCAACAGGGGGAAAAGGCTACACCTTC.

For the CDR3, the DNA is TGTGCCAGCAGTGAGTCACAGGGAAAAGAGACCCAGTACTTC. Its protein product is CASSESQGKETQYF. The rearrangement links TRBV2 to TRBJ2-5, with TRBD1 as a possible D gene (6 bases). CDR1 and CDR2 from the germline V gene are SNHLY and FYNNEI. CDR3 length: 14 amino acids. V was trimmed by 3 bases and J by 3 bases, leaving 11 bases between them.

The rearrangement links TRBV5-1 to TRBJ2-2, with D possibly being TRBD1 (5 bases). Trimming removed 1 base at V and 1 base at J, with 11 bases between. This CDR3 is 16 amino acids long. The V gene's germline CDR1 is SGHRS and CDR2 YFSETQ. CDR3 DNA sequence: TGCGCCAGCAGCTTGACCCCCAGGGTGAACACCGGGGAGCTGTTTTTT. Translation gives CASSLTPRVNTGELFF.

This rearrangement joins TRBV6-5 to TRBJ2-4, with 7 bases that match TRBD1. Germline CDR1 and CDR2: MNHEY and SVGAGI. The CDR3 has 13 residues. Trimming at V came to 6 bases and at J to 1 base, leaving 0 bases not matched to a gene. The chain's CDR3 is CASRGQAKNIQYF. The CDR3 bases are TGTGCCAGCAGGGGACAGGCCAAAAACATTCAGTACTTC.

The CDR3 sequence is CASSLFGRPLNEQFF. DNA for the CDR3: TGCGCCAGCAGCTTGTTCGGGAGGCCCTTGAATGAGCAGTTCTTC. V is TRBV5-1 and J is TRBJ2-1; 7 nucleotides align to TRBD2. Germline CDR1 is SGHRS and CDR2 is YFSETQ. Trimming took 1 base from V and 7 from J; bases not matched to a gene: 8. The CDR3 loop spans 15 amino acids.

The CDR3 reads CASSRQNEQFF. The CDR3 coding sequence is TGTGCCAGCAGTCGCCAGAATGAGCAGTTCTTC. The chain combines TRBV12-3 or TRBV12-4 with TRBJ2-1; D gene unclear. Trimming left V 5 bases short and J 7 bases short, with 6 bases between. CDR3 length: 11 amino acids.

The chain couples TRBV15 to TRBJ2-7; 7 positions agree with TRBD2. The trim removed 0 bases at V and 3 bases at J, leaving 2 bases unmatched. There are 14 residues in the CDR3. Germline CDR1 and CDR2: LNHNV and YYDKDF (reference sequence). CDR3 sequence: CATSREAGHYEQYF. The DNA for the CDR3 is TGTGCCACCAGCAGAGAAGCGGGGCACTACGAGCAGTACTTC.

Notes on this clone: The sample holds other DNA sequences that translate to the same CDR3. The chain couples TRBV19 to TRBJ1-1; D perhaps matches TRBD1 (5 bases). Trimming stripped 6 bases from V and 3 bases from J, with 11 bases between. CDR1 and CDR2 (germline): LNHDA, SQIVND (reference sequence). The CDR3 is 13 amino acids. The CDR3 is CASSLQGDTEAFF. The CDR3 coding sequence is TGTGCCAGTAGCCTACAAGGGGACACTGAAGCTTTCTTT.

The chain joins TRBV6-5 to TRBJ2-1; 7 positions agree with TRBD1. The germline V gene has CDR1 MNHEY and CDR2 SVGAGI. This CDR3 has 13 residues. The V gene end was trimmed by 4 bases and the J gene end by 6 bases; junction bases not matched to a gene: 3. The DNA for the CDR3 is TGTGCCAGCAGTTCCCGGGACAGCAATGAGCAGTTCTTC. It translates to CASSSRDSNEQFF.

As regards this clone: The junction does not match germline at one end; this may be a read error. This chain links TRBV6-6 with TRBJ1-2; no clear D. CDR1 is MNHNY, CDR2 SVGAGI, per germline (reference sequence). The CDR3 sequence is 9 residues long. The CDR3 here is CASSRPTNF. In DNA, the CDR3 is TGTGCCAGCAGTCGACCGACTAACTTC.

This chain joins TRBV25-1 and TRBJ2-1; 7 positions agree with TRBD2. This CDR3 contains 16 residues. Germline CDR1 reads MGHDK; CDR2 reads SYGVNS. V dropped 1 base and J dropped 4; count of bases not matched to a gene: 7. The CDR3: CASSESVGAGYNEQFF. The CDR3 DNA is TGTGCCAGCAGTGAATCGGTGGGAGCGGGATACAATGAGCAGTTCTTC.

The chain employs TRBV13 and TRBJ2-5; TRBD2 might be the D (6 bases). This CDR3 is 14 amino acids long. Germline V CDR1 and CDR2: PRHDT, FYEKMQ (reference sequence). V dropped 3 bases and J dropped 4 bases, with 12 bases sitting between them. In nucleotides, the CDR3 is TGTGCCAGCAGCTTGTATGGGGGAGGAGAGACCCAGTACTTC. This encodes CASSLYGGGETQYF.

The rearrangement links TRBV7-9 to TRBJ2-1; D is ambiguous. The CDR3 totals 16 residues. CDR1 is SEHNR, CDR2 FQNEAQ, per germline (reference sequence). Trimming removed 1 base from V and 2 bases from J, with 12 bases in between. The CDR3 sequence is CASSLDASAPYNEQFF. The CDR3 bases are TGTGCCAGCAGCTTAGATGCGAGCGCTCCCTACAATGAGCAGTTCTTC. Full variable domain (outside the CDR3, taken from reference TRBV7-9 and TRBJ2-1): DTGVSQNPRHKITKRGQNVTFRCDPISEHNRLYWYRQTLGQGPEFLTYFQNEAQLEKSRLLSDRFSAERPKGSFSTLEIQRTEQGDSAMYLCASSLDASAPYNEQFFGPGTRLTVL.

This clone occurred a few times. This sequence joins TRBV4-3 and TRBJ2-7; 9 bases line up with TRBD2. Germline loops: CDR1 LGHNA, CDR2 YSLEER. V shed 0 bases, J shed 5 bases, and the junction held 11 bases outside the gene matches. The length of the CDR3 is 17 residues. This CDR3 reads CASSQDFAGGTQDEQYF. The CDR3 DNA reads as TGCGCCAGCAGCCAAGATTTCGCGGGAGGGACCCAGGACGAGCAGTACTTC.

V and J are TRBV28 and TRBJ1-1; a possible D gene is TRBD1 (5 bases). CDR1 MDHEN and CDR2 SYDVKM come from the germline V gene. The CDR3 length is 14 residues. V was cut by 4 bases and J by 7 bases, with 16 bases left in between. CDR3 residues: CASSSPGVTGEAFF. CDR3 nucleotide sequence: TGTGCCAGCAGTTCCCCGGGGGTTACCGGTGAAGCTTTCTTT.

The chain links TRBV28 to TRBJ1-1; TRBD1 might be the D (6 bases). The germline CDR1 and CDR2 sequences are MDHEN and SYDVKM. Trimming shortened V by 6 bases and J by 0 bases, and 11 bases separated the two germline ends. The CDR3 loop spans 14 amino acids. The CDR3 reads CASSQQGMNTEAFF. CDR3 DNA: TGTGCCAGCAGCCAACAGGGAATGAACACTGAAGCTTTCTTT. The full variable domain, in which reference TRBV28 and TRBJ1-1 provide the parts outside the CDR3, is DVKVTQSSRYLVKRTGEKVFLECVQDMDHENMFWYRQDPGLGLRLIYFSYDVKMKEKGDIPEGYSVSREKKERFSLILESASTNQTSMYLCASSQQGMNTEAFFGQGTRLTVV.

The rearrangement joins TRBV5-1 to TRBJ1-1, with D uncertain. The length of the CDR3 is 12 residues. Between the trimmed V and J ends, which lost 6 bases and 1 base, there was a span of 7 bases. The germline V gene has CDR1 SGHRS and CDR2 YFSETQ. CDR3 sequence: CASTKSNTEAFF. The CDR3 bases are TGCGCCAGCACTAAATCGAACACTGAAGCTTTCTTT. Supplemented by reference TRBV5-1 and TRBJ1-1, the full variable domain reads KAGVTQTPRYLIKTRGQQVTLSCSPISGHRSVSWYQQTPGQGLQFLFEYFSETQRNKGNFPGRFSGRQFSNSRSEMNVSTLELGDSALYLCASTKSNTEAFFGQGTRLTVV.

The chain combines TRBV11-3 with TRBJ2-1, with D uncertain. Deletions cut 8 bases from V and 9 bases from J, with 14 bases between. Looked up from germline, CDR1 is SGHNT and CDR2 is YENEEA. The CDR3 loop spans 12 amino acids. CDR3 amino acids: CASGNRPFEQFF. The CDR3 DNA reads TGTGCCAGCGGCAACAGACCCTTTGAGCAGTTCTTC. Based on the CDR3 plus reference TRBV11-3 and TRBJ2-1, the full variable domain is EAGVVQSPRYKIIEKKQPVAFWCNPISGHNTLYWYLQNLGQGPELLIRYENEEAVDDSQLPKDRFSAERLKGVDSTLKIQPAELGDSAVYLCASGNRPFEQFFGPGTRLTVL.

The rearrangement links TRBV3-1 (or the pseudogene TRBV3-2) to TRBJ1-3; 10 positions agree with TRBD1. Losses at the gene ends were 5 bases for V and 8 bases for J; bases not matched to a gene: 6. This CDR3 contains 14 residues. CDR1 and CDR2 from the germline V gene are LGHDT and YNNKEL (reference sequence). CDR3 sequence reads: CASSFRTGGDTIYF. The CDR3 nucleotides read TGTGCCAGCAGCTTTCGGACAGGGGGTGACACCATATATTTT.